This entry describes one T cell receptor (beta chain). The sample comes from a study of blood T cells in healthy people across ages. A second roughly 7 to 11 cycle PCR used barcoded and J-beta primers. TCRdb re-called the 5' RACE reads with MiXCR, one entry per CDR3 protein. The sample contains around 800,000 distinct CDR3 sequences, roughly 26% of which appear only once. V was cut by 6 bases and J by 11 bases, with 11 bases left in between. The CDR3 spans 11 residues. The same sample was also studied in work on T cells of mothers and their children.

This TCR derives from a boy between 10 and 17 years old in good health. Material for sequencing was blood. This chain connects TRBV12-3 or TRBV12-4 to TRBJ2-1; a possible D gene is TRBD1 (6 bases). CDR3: CASSPTGKQFF. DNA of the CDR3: TGTGCCAGCAGCCCCACAGGGAAGCAGTTCTTC.